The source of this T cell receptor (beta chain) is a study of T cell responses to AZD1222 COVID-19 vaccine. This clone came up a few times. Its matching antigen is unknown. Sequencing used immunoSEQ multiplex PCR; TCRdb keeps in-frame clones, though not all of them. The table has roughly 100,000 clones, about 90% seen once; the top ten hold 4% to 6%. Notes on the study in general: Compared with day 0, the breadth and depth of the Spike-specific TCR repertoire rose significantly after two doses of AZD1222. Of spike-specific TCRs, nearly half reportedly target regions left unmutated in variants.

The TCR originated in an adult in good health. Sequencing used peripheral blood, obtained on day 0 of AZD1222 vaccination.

In nucleotides, the CDR3 is TGTGCCAGCAGCAACCACAGGACGGATACGCAGTATTTT. Protein product: CASSNHRTDTQYF. This chain uses TRBV3-1 (or the pseudogene TRBV3-2) with TRBJ2-3, with D possibly TRBD1 on 5 matching bases. CDR3 length: 13 residues. V was trimmed by 5 bases and J by 6 bases, leaving 12 bases between them. Per germline, CDR1 LGHDT and CDR2 YNNKEL (reference sequence).